In this sample, the clone carrying this T cell receptor beta chain turned up a few times. Its antigen is not known. This sample is drawn from a study of post-analysis software for immune sequencing data. Study context: Relapsing-remitting, secondary progressive and progressive-relapsing forms made up the multiple sclerosis disease courses.

Trimming removed 6 bases at V and 6 bases at J, with 5 bases between. The CDR3 sequence is 11 residues long. Looked up from germline, CDR1 is KGHDR and CDR2 is SFDVKD. Unique molecular identifiers were built into the TCR beta cDNA libraries. TCRdb recomputed calls from the PCR reads with MiXCR, one row per CDR3 protein. The sample lists around 700,000 distinct CDR3 sequences; 55% to 60% were seen once. Study-wide results and limits: Relative to controls, patients had several TRBV segments at higher frequency, with TRBV5-6, TRBV5-1 and TRBV20-1 among these. Under the F measure, samples that were prepared in one batch clustered strongly together. Multiple sclerosis was associated with a significant reduction in normalized Chao1 diversity relative to controls.

The material sequenced was blood. This chain joins TRBV24-1 and TRBJ2-1; no reliable D call. This clonotype originated in a girl aged 2 to 9 with multiple sclerosis. CDR3 amino acids: CATSRANEQFF. CDR3 DNA sequence: TGTGCCACCAGTAGGGCCAATGAGCAGTTCTTC.